Each of the 30 T cell receptor beta chains below was sequenced from the same sample in a study of control samples from healthy donors and cancer patients. Method: immunoSEQ multiplex PCR; TCRdb's copy keeps in-frame clones and lacks some. The sample records over 80,000 clones, around four fifths being singletons. The sample consisted of blood. The receptors come from a man aged 30 to 39 in good health.

This chain uses TRBV19 with TRBJ1-1, with no clear D. The V end lost 3 bases, the J end lost 3 bases, and 11 bases lay between the germline ends. The CDR3 runs 14 residues. Per germline, CDR1 LNHDA and CDR2 SQIVND (reference sequence). CDR3: CASSMGRSDTEAFF. The CDR3 nucleotides read TGTGCCAGTAGTATGGGGAGGTCGGACACTGAAGCTTTCTTT.

The chain has TRBV19 and TRBJ1-1, with D hard to call. This CDR3 is 13 amino acids long. Trimming removed 2 bases from V and 0 bases from J, with 4 bases in between. CDR1 and CDR2 (germline): LNHDA, SQIVND (reference sequence). DNA for the CDR3: TGTGCCAGTAGTATAACAGTGAACACTGAAGCTTTCTTT. Translating gives CASSITVNTEAFF.

With respect to this clone: The same CDR3 also results from other DNA sequences found in this sample. The chain carries TRBV7-3 and TRBJ2-2; D gene uncertain. From germline, CDR1 is SGHTA and CDR2 FQGTGA. This CDR3 is 14 amino acids long. Trimming removed 2 bases at V and 7 bases at J, with 11 bases between. Written as DNA, the CDR3 is TGTGCCAGCAGCTTACAAGGTCGGCACGGGGAGCTGTTTTTT. It specifies CASSLQGRHGELFF.

The table lists this clone with many counts. The gene calls are TRBV28 and TRBJ2-7; no clear D. CDR3 length equals 14 residues. V was cut by 6 bases and J by 7 bases, with 19 bases left in between. Germline loops: CDR1 MDHEN, CDR2 SYDVKM. CDR3 sequence: CASSPIGYSREQYF. The CDR3 region has the DNA TGTGCCAGCAGCCCGATTGGTTACTCTAGGGAGCAGTACTTC.

The chain carries TRBV30 and TRBJ1-3; no definite D call. Germline loops: CDR1 GTSNPN, CDR2 SVGIG (reference sequence). The CDR3 is 14 residues long. Trimming removed 6 bases at V and 2 bases at J, with 14 bases between. The CDR3 protein is CACSGLTAGNTIYF. The CDR3 DNA reads TGTGCCTGTTCGGGCCTGACCGCTGGAAACACCATATATTTT.

The chain couples TRBV28 to TRBJ2-7, with a possible D match to TRBD2 (7 bases). V was cut by 0 bases and J by 2 bases, with 8 bases left in between. The CDR3 totals 14 residues. Germline V gene lookup returns CDR1 MDHEN and CDR2 SYDVKM. The CDR3 nucleotides are TGTGCCAGCAGTTTATGGCGGGGGCCCTACGAGCAGTACTTC. Translation: CASSLWRGPYEQYF.

The chain couples TRBV27 to TRBJ1-1, with D possibly matching TRBD1 (5 bases). The CDR3 contains 13 residues. Per germline, CDR1 MNHEY and CDR2 SMNVEV (reference sequence). Trimming removed 0 bases at V and 10 bases at J, with 12 bases between. The CDR3 region has the DNA TGTGCCAGCAGTTTATCGGGCAGGGATGTAGCTTTCTTT. This sequence encodes CASSLSGRDVAFF.

The chain is built from TRBV5-4 and TRBJ1-4, with a possible D match to TRBD1 (6 bases). The CDR3 loop spans 14 amino acids. V shed 9 bases and J shed 5 bases, with 17 bases lying between them. Germline CDR1 SGHNT, CDR2 YYREEE (reference sequence). CDR3: CATTGGGPNEKLFF. The CDR3 DNA reads as TGTGCCACCACCGGGGGCGGGCCCAATGAAAAACTGTTTTTT.

V and J are TRBV30 and TRBJ1-2; D uncertain. This CDR3 is 15 amino acids long. Looked up from germline, CDR1 is GTSNPN and CDR2 is SVGIG (reference sequence). Trimming shortened V by 2 bases and J by 2 bases, and 15 bases separated the two germline ends. CDR3 coding DNA: TGTGCCTGGAGTCCAGGAGGGCGGTCCAACTATGGCTACACCTTC. Protein sequence: CAWSPGGRSNYGYTF. The variable domain in full, with the rest retrieved from reference TRBV30 and TRBJ1-2, is SQTIHQWPATLVQPVGSPLSLECTVEGTSNPNLYWYRQAAGRGLQLLFYSVGIGQISSEVPQNLSASRPQDRQFILSSKKLLLSDSGFYLCAWSPGGRSNYGYTFGSGTRLTVV.

This rearrangement joins TRBV2 to TRBJ1-2; D remains ambiguous. CDR1 and CDR2 (germline): SNHLY, FYNNEI. V was pared by 3 bases and J by 3 bases, with 11 bases between. The CDR3 length is 14 residues. The CDR3 spells CASSDGWGYYGYTF. CDR3 nucleotides: TGTGCCAGCAGTGATGGCTGGGGATACTATGGCTACACCTTC.

This clone was detected a few times. The CDR3 is CARSLGRGGSGNTIYF. The CDR3 bases are TGTGCCAGAAGCTTGGGGAGAGGGGGCTCTGGAAACACCATATATTTT. The chain uses TRBV5-3 and TRBJ1-3, with D possibly TRBD1 on 6 matching bases. TRBV5-3 qualifies as an ORF whose function is uncertain. This CDR3 region has 16 residues. V was shortened by 0 bases and J by 0 bases, with 10 bases between the two germline ends.

The rearrangement joins TRBV5-1 to TRBJ1-6, with D unresolved. Trimming shortened V by 1 base and J by 7 bases, and 9 bases separated the two germline ends. CDR1 and CDR2 from the germline V gene are SGHRS and YFSETQ. This CDR3 region has 14 residues. The CDR3 loop reads CASSLWGTNSPLHF. The CDR3 nucleotides read TGCGCCAGCAGCTTGTGGGGTACGAATTCACCCCTCCACTTT. The whole variable domain, remainder taken from reference TRBV5-1 and TRBJ1-6, is KAGVTQTPRYLIKTRGQQVTLSCSPISGHRSVSWYQQTPGQGLQFLFEYFSETQRNKGNFPGRFSGRQFSNSRSEMNVSTLELGDSALYLCASSLWGTNSPLHFGNGTRLTVT.

This clone occurred once. The chain links TRBV15 to TRBJ1-2; TRBD1 might be the D (5 bases). Germline lookup yields CDR1 LNHNV and CDR2 YYDKDF (reference sequence). The germline V and J ends were trimmed by 2 bases and 2 bases, with 15 bases remaining between them. The CDR3 has 16 amino acids. CDR3 sequence: CATSRSPDRRNYGYTF. The CDR3 DNA follows: TGTGCCACCAGCAGATCCCCCGACAGAAGGAACTATGGCTACACCTTC.

The V gene is TRBV9, the J gene TRBJ2-1; D ambiguous. Trimming removed 0 bases from V and 3 bases from J, with 4 bases in between. CDR3 length: 13 amino acids. CDR1 is SGDLS and CDR2 is YYNGEE in the germline V gene. CDR3 region: CASSVDSYNEQFF. For the CDR3, the DNA is TGTGCCAGCAGCGTAGACAGCTACAATGAGCAGTTCTTC.

The rearrangement links TRBV10-2 to TRBJ2-3; unclear D gene. Looked up from germline, CDR1 is WSHSY and CDR2 is SAAADI. V lost 2 bases and J 2 bases, leaving 2 bases between the germline ends. This CDR3 spans 12 amino acids. Written as DNA, the CDR3 is TGCGCCAGCAGTGAGCTCACAGATACGCAGTATTTT. It codes for CASSELTDTQYF.

The chain uses TRBV3-1 (or the pseudogene TRBV3-2) and TRBJ2-7, with D maybe TRBD1 (6 bases). Germline V CDR1 and CDR2: LGHDT, YNNKEL (reference sequence). This CDR3 spans 14 amino acids. V was shortened by 6 bases and J by 2 bases, with 14 bases between the two germline ends. CDR3 residues: CASSSTTGTYEQYF. CDR3 in DNA: TGTGCCAGCAGTTCAACGACAGGAACCTACGAGCAGTACTTC.

The V call is TRBV9, the J call TRBJ2-5; no reliable D call. The germline CDR1 and CDR2 sequences are SGDLS and YYNGEE. Trimming cost V 0 bases and J 4 bases, with 13 bases left between them. The CDR3 has 15 amino acids. CDR3 coding DNA: TGTGCCAGCAGCGTAGCGGGTGGTTGGGCAGAGACCCAGTACTTC. It codes for CASSVAGGWAETQYF.

This rearrangement joins TRBV18 to TRBJ1-6, with D possibly being TRBD1 (5 bases). CDR1 KGHSH and CDR2 LQKENI come from the germline V gene. The V and J ends lost 2 bases and 4 bases respectively, with 9 bases between them. CDR3 length: 15 residues. DNA for the CDR3: TGTGCCAGCTCACCAGGGGGGGGTTATAATTCACCCCTCCACTTT. Its translation is CASSPGGGYNSPLHF.

This chain links TRBV6-5 with TRBJ1-1; no clear D gene. Germline values: CDR1 MNHEY, CDR2 SVGAGI. V was pared by 0 bases and J by 6 bases, with 8 bases between. The CDR3 contains 13 residues. CDR3 in amino acids: CASSYSSGSEAFF. The CDR3 coding sequence is TGTGCCAGCAGTTACTCGAGTGGCTCTGAAGCTTTCTTT.

The chain uses TRBV12-3 or TRBV12-4 and TRBJ1-1; D unresolved. V was cut by 1 base and J by 7 bases, with 4 bases left in between. The CDR3 length is 11 residues. CDR3 DNA sequence: TGTGCCAGCAGTTTAGGGGTTGAAGCTTTCTTT. The encoded protein is CASSLGVEAFF.

This chain joins TRBV5-5 and TRBJ1-5; the match to TRBD1 covers 11 bases. V lost 0 bases, J lost 1 base, and 0 bases stayed unmatched. The CDR3 is made up of 16 amino acids. Germline CDR1 and CDR2: SGHKS and YYEKEE (reference sequence). The CDR3 region is CASSLGDRGSNQPQHF. In DNA, the CDR3 is TGTGCCAGCAGCTTGGGGGACAGGGGGAGCAATCAGCCCCAGCATTTT.

This clone came up once. V usage is TRBV30 and J usage is TRBJ2-7; TRBD1 matches 7 bases. The CDR3 is 14 residues long. Germline V gene lookup returns CDR1 GTSNPN and CDR2 SVGIG (reference sequence). J gave up 3 bases and V 0 bases, and 5 bases lay outside the gene matches. The CDR3 sequence is CAWSVGQGDYEQYF. The DNA of the CDR3 is TGTGCCTGGAGTGTAGGTCAGGGGGACTACGAGCAGTACTTC. Supplemented by reference TRBV30 and TRBJ2-7, the full variable domain reads SQTIHQWPATLVQPVGSPLSLECTVEGTSNPNLYWYRQAAGRGLQLLFYSVGIGQISSEVPQNLSASRPQDRQFILSSKKLLLSDSGFYLCAWSVGQGDYEQYFGPGTRLTVT.

The V gene is TRBV15, the J gene TRBJ2-7; D remains unclear. CDR3 length: 16 amino acids. Trimming removed 1 base at V and 0 bases at J, with 13 bases between. Germline CDR1 LNHNV, CDR2 YYDKDF (reference sequence). DNA of the CDR3: TGTGCCACCAGCAGAGTACCAGGCACGAGCTCCTACGAGCAGTACTTC. Its protein is CATSRVPGTSSYEQYF.

This clone occurred once. The V and J genes are TRBV12-5 and TRBJ2-7; TRBD1 aligns across 8 bases. Germline V gives CDR1 LGHNT, CDR2 FRNRAP. The CDR3 runs 14 residues. With 3 bases clipped from V and 3 bases from J, the junction kept 4 bases outside the gene matches. The CDR3, as DNA: TGTGCTAGTGGTTTCCACGGACAGGGCTACGAGCAGTACTTC. Encoded protein: CASGFHGQGYEQYF.

The J gene is TRBJ1-6, the V gene TRBV2, with D possibly matching TRBD1 (5 bases). Germline loops: CDR1 SNHLY, CDR2 FYNNEI. This CDR3 is built from 18 residues. V was cut by 7 bases and J by 0 bases, with 19 bases left in between. This chain's CDR3 is CASTPGLQPSSYNSPLHF. The CDR3 DNA reads as TGTGCCAGCACCCCGGGACTGCAACCGAGCTCCTATAATTCACCCCTCCACTTT. The full variable domain, completed using reference TRBV2 and TRBJ1-6, is EPEVTQTPSHQVTQMGQEVILRCVPISNHLYFYWYRQILGQKVEFLVSFYNNEISEKSEIFDDQFSVERPDGSNFTLKIRSTKLEDSAMYFCASTPGLQPSSYNSPLHFGNGTRLTVT.

The V call is TRBV15, the J call TRBJ2-6; D is ambiguous. V lost 6 bases and J lost 4, with 7 bases in between. This CDR3 is built from 13 residues. Per germline, CDR1 LNHNV and CDR2 YYDKDF (reference sequence). The CDR3 reads CATRVRGANVLTF. The CDR3 coding sequence is TGTGCCACCAGGGTGCGGGGGGCCAACGTCCTGACTTTC.

There are a few counts of this clone. The J gene is TRBJ2-7, the V gene TRBV7-9; maybe TRBD1 (5 bases). Germline loops: CDR1 SEHNR, CDR2 FQNEAQ (reference sequence). Trimming removed 5 bases from V and 4 bases from J, with 12 bases in between. This CDR3 has 13 residues. In DNA form, the CDR3 reads TGTGCCAGCAGCGCGGACACACAATACGAGCAGTACTTC. It is translated as CASSADTQYEQYF.

V and J are TRBV2 and TRBJ2-1, with 12 bases that match TRBD2. The CDR3 extends over 15 amino acids. V was pared by 4 bases and J by 10 bases, with 8 bases of the junction left unmatched. The germline V gene encodes CDR1 SNHLY and CDR2 FYNNEI. The CDR3 region has the DNA TGTGCCAGCAGTGGACTAGCGGGGGAGGAGTGGGAGCAGTTCTTC. This sequence encodes CASSGLAGEEWEQFF.

This chain joins TRBV30 and TRBJ1-2, with D possibly TRBD1 on 6 matching bases. Germline CDR1 and CDR2: GTSNPN and SVGIG (reference sequence). The CDR3 loop spans 11 amino acids. The germline V and J ends were trimmed by 5 bases and 4 bases, with 8 bases remaining between them. In DNA, the CDR3 is TGTGCCTGGGGACAGATCTATGGCTACACCTTC. It specifies CAWGQIYGYTF. Full variable domain (outside the CDR3, taken from reference TRBV30 and TRBJ1-2): SQTIHQWPATLVQPVGSPLSLECTVEGTSNPNLYWYRQAAGRGLQLLFYSVGIGQISSEVPQNLSASRPQDRQFILSSKKLLLSDSGFYLCAWGQIYGYTFGSGTRLTVV.

In its sample, this clone was seen a few times. The CDR3 sequence is CASSVMSRGSTDTQYF. CDR3 in DNA: TGTGCCAGCAGCGTAATGTCGAGGGGGAGCACAGATACGCAGTATTTT. The chain is built from TRBV9 and TRBJ2-3, with D possibly matching TRBD1 (6 bases). Germline values: CDR1 SGDLS, CDR2 YYNGEE. This CDR3 contains 16 residues. V dropped 1 base and J dropped 0 bases, with 12 bases sitting between them.